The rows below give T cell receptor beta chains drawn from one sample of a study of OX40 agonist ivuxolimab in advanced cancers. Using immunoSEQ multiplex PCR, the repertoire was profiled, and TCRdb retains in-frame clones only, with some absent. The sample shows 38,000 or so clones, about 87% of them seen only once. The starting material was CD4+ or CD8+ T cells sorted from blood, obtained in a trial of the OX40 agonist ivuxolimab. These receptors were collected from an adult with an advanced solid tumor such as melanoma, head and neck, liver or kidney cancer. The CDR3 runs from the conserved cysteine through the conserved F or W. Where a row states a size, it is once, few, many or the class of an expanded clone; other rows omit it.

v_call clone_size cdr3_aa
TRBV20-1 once CSARSREKLFF
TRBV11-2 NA CASSRQDFEQYF
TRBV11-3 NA CASNDGGGSYNEQFF
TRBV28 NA CAILEVAMNGYTF
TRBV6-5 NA CASSSPQRRVSNEQFF
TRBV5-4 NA CASSQRQNLYGYTF
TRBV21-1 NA CASHLNREGSEQYF
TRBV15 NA CATSRDEGTSGYNEQFF
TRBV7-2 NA CASSLGAETQYF
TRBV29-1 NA CSVAAGTNNQPQHF
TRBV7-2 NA CASRPGTSTYEQYF
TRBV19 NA CASSIYGSRGNQPQHF
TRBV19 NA CASSSLARSYEQYF
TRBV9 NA CASSVDWNGQAFF
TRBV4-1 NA CASSQDLTQYF
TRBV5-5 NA CASSLPGQETQYF
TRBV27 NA CASSLRRGGGSNQPQHF
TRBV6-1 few CASSGGNQPQHF
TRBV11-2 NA CASAQGSHQPQHF
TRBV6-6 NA CASSSQGMNTEAFF
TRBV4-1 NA CASSPHYRGNSEQYF
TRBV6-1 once CASSLTGSYEQYF
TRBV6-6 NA CASSRLPGEQFF
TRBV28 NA CASSRPPYNEQFF
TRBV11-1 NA CASSLGDSATNEKLFF
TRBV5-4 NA CASSLDTFYGYTF
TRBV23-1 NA CASSHQDRTYNSPLHF
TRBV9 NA CASSVGTGQEVNEQFF
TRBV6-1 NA CASKRGQTNYGYTF
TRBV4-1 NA CASSQLLTLQETQYF
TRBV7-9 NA CASSPGERVRYEQYF
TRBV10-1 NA CASSVGTSGSDEQYF
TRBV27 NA CASRTASYEQYF
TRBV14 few CASSQSRGLETQYF
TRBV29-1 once CSVGERAGGVTGELFF
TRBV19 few CASRDYYNEQFF
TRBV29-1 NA CSVGGLAGIEQFF
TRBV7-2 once CASSLVQGMRDTQYF
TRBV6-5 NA CASRPRAGGYYEQYF
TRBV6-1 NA CASSAVPEGSYNEQFF
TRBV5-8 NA CASSLRAVGQPQHF
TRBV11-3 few CASSLAGTFYNEQFF
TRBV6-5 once CASIKGGGTEAFF
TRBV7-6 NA CASSGGAPPSGNTIYF
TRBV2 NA CATTGGAPKDTQYF
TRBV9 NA CASSVAMEDNTEAFF
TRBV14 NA CASSRVPALQGITGELFF
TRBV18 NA CASSPGTGRETQYF
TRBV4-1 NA CASSQRTGGLAEAFF